The subject of this entry is one TCR beta chain. The antigen is not known. The germline gives CDR1 SGDLS, CDR2 YYNGEE. This CDR3 region has 15 residues. V was pared by 0 bases and J by 5 bases, with 13 bases between. There were only Caucasian adults among the donors, and all lived in Nashville, Tennessee. This specimen comes from a study of shared clonotypes between healthy human individuals. Notes on the study in general: The genetic and exposure-history diversity represented was limited by few donors.

Input per replicate PCR of unsorted PBMC was roughly 300 ng DNA, corresponding to around 28,000 T cell genomes. TCRdb's table, derived via immunoSEQ multiplex PCR, lists solely in-frame clones and lacks some. The sample contains some 450,000 clones, roughly four fifths of which appear only once. The V and J genes are TRBV9 and TRBJ2-3, with a possible D match to TRBD2 (5 bases). Material: PBMCs. The TCR was taken from a woman in her thirties or forties in good health. Some clones in this sample may be carry-over from other donors' samples. The CDR3 protein is CASSVGSGWRDTQYF. DNA of the CDR3: TGTGCCAGCAGCGTAGGTTCGGGATGGAGAGATACGCAGTATTTT.